This TCR beta chain was documented in a study of cytomegalovirus exposure and HLA in healthy donors listed by TCRdb under 2017. In the study overall: According to a later analysis, the roughly 120 validation repertoires were produced on the same platform as the roughly 720 repertoires of the first cohort. High-throughput TCR immunosequencing, statistical association of individual TCRs with disease status, and machine learning were combined to predict cytomegalovirus infection status. A separate validation cohort of more than 100 different subjects was used in addition to the roughly 640-subject first cohort. The study aimed to test whether signatures of past pathogen exposure could be identified by cataloging public T cell receptors.

With regard to this clone: Its antigen is still unknown. The record has no base qualities; no much larger clone is one base away.

The donors belonged to the validation cohort of around 120 subjects, which was separate from the 666-subject first cohort. The library relied on the immunoSEQ multiplex PCR assay. As for the authors' bioinformatics: A statistical classification framework was developed to diagnose cytomegalovirus status using the catalog of TCR beta chain sequences. TCRdb provides this immuneACCESS table in a form limited to in-frame rearrangements. Some clones are lacking; in checked studies, under half of them reflect an unresolved V gene, and why the rest are absent is not known. The DNA gave D and trimming, while V, J and clone size come from that table. A total of over 150,000 clones appear in this sample, more than 70% of them only once. The top ten constitute 2% to 2.5% of the sample. There are 15 amino acids in the CDR3, from cysteine to phenylalanine inclusive. The sequence is cut down to CDR3 DNA, 45 bases in frame from base 1. The germline V gene yields SGHTA for CDR1 and FQGTGA for CDR2. Between the V and J ends, shortened by 2 bases and 5 bases respectively, the junction contains 12 bases.

Beyond this particular receptor, the publication reports: In the study, 150 to 200 TCR beta chains were listed as associated with cytomegalovirus. Of the cluster scores, approximately 95% were above 0 in a later analysis, which found that TCRs clustered in the first cohort also tended to co-occur in the 130 or so validation repertoires. While some public TCRs were present in many individuals, most TCR sequences turned up only very rarely across donors. A later analysis had no HLA typing for the validation cohort, so co-occurrence there was scored across all 110 or so repertoires. The authors suggested that the approach could potentially be extended to other disease states and immunological phenotypes. In both the original and validation cohorts, the classifier was reported to diagnose cytomegalovirus status with high specificity and sensitivity. A few of the identified cytomegalovirus-associated TCR beta chains were confirmed in vitro to be specific for cytomegalovirus antigens.

This chain is built from TRBV7-3 and TRBJ2-2; the D gene remains uncertain. This clonotype was obtained from a human donor in good health. Sample: PBMCs. The nucleotides are TGTGCCAGCAGCTTAGCACCAGGTGGAACCGGGGAGCTGTTTTTT. Its protein product is CASSLAPGGTGELFF.